Below, 25 T cell receptor beta chains from the same sample are listed, as sequenced in a study of Ad26.COV2.S vaccination and SARS-CoV-2 variants. As for treatment: 15 to 20 received Ad26.COV2.S at low or high dose, single or two shots; roughly 5 received placebo; per-sample allocation not given. Sampling occurred on day 63 after the first vaccine or placebo injection. Profiling relied on immunoSEQ multiplex PCR, and the TCRdb table lists in-frame clones only, not all of them. Altogether about 240,000 clones are present, roughly 90% being singletons, with the ten largest covering approximately 12%. The sample consisted of peripheral blood, taken in a trial of Ad26.COV2.S vaccine versus placebo. These receptors were taken from a person between 18 and 65 years old who received the Ad26.COV2.S COVID-19 vaccine or a placebo.

V and J are TRBV5-1 and TRBJ2-3; TRBD2 matches 10 bases. Germline V lookup: CDR1 SGHRS, CDR2 YFSETQ. V lost 4 bases to trimming and J lost 3 bases; unmatched junction nucleotides: 5. The CDR3 runs to 15 residues. The CDR3, as DNA: TGCGCCAGCAGCGACCCGGGACTAGCGACAGATACGCAGTATTTT. Residues: CASSDPGLATDTQYF.

The J gene is TRBJ1-2, the V gene TRBV18; D remains unclear. With 0 bases removed from V and 8 bases from J, the gap between germline ends came to 13 bases. Looked up from germline, CDR1 is KGHSH and CDR2 is LQKENI. The CDR3 sequence is 14 residues long. For the CDR3, the DNA is TGTGCCAGCTCACCACCGTTAATGCTGCGGGGCTACACCTTC. Protein: CASSPPLMLRGYTF. The whole variable domain, remainder taken from reference TRBV18 and TRBJ1-2, is NAGVMQNPRHLVRRRGQEARLRCSPMKGHSHVYWYRQLPEEGLKFMVYLQKENIIDESGMPKERFSAEFPKEGPSILRIQQVVRGDSAAYFCASSPPLMLRGYTFGSGTRLTVV.

DNA of the CDR3: TGCGCCAGCAGCCTGACAGGGTGGAGTGAAAAACTGTTTTTT. Translated, it gives CASSLTGWSEKLFF. This chain links TRBV4-1 with TRBJ1-4; 7 bases line up with TRBD1. Losses at the gene ends were 4 bases for V and 7 bases for J; bases not matched to a gene: 6. This CDR3 contains 14 residues. The germline V gene has CDR1 MGHRA and CDR2 YSYEKL.

The rearrangement joins TRBV6-6 to TRBJ1-2, with TRBD1 identical over 7 bases. The CDR3 extends over 15 amino acids. Germline V gene data show CDR1 as MNHNY and CDR2 as SVGAGI (reference sequence). The junction had 4 bases not matched to a gene; V was cut back by 0 bases and J by 3 bases. The CDR3 bases are TGTGCCAGCAGTTACTCGGGGACAGCGGACTATGGCTACACCTTC. This codes for CASSYSGTADYGYTF.

The chain employs TRBV7-9 and TRBJ2-7, with D possibly being TRBD1 (5 bases). The CDR3 consists of 15 residues. The ends were cut back, 3 bases at V and 0 bases at J, with 12 bases in the middle. Germline V CDR1 and CDR2: SEHNR, FQNEAQ (reference sequence). The CDR3 sequence: CASSFQMTASYEQYF. CDR3 sequence (DNA): TGTGCCAGCAGCTTTCAAATGACAGCCTCCTACGAGCAGTACTTC.

This clone was recorded a few times. This chain connects TRBV9 to TRBJ2-2, with D possibly matching TRBD1 (6 bases). Trimming stripped 2 bases from V and 6 bases from J, with 20 bases between. This CDR3 region has 17 residues. CDR1 and CDR2 from the germline V gene are SGDLS and YYNGEE. The CDR3 loop is CASSVRGQVFYPGELFF. CDR3 coding DNA: TGTGCCAGCAGCGTCAGGGGCCAGGTTTTCTACCCCGGGGAGCTGTTTTTT.

This clone was seen more than once but under ten times. This chain uses TRBV4-2 with TRBJ1-1; TRBD1 might be the D (6 bases). CDR1 is LGHNA, CDR2 YNFKEQ, per germline. There are 16 residues in the CDR3. The V gene lost 1 base and the J gene lost 3 bases, with 15 bases spanning the gap. In DNA form, the CDR3 reads TGTGCCAGCAGCCAAGGGACAGTCAAGGGGGACACTGAAGCTTTCTTT. As protein: CASSQGTVKGDTEAFF.

This clone was picked up one time. The rearrangement joins TRBV7-3 to TRBJ2-1; D not certain. The length of the CDR3 is 13 residues. V lost 5 bases and J lost 8, with 13 bases in between. Germline lookup yields CDR1 SGHTA and CDR2 FQGTGA. DNA of the CDR3: TGTGCCAGCAGCCGTATATGGAGCGATGAGCAGTTCTTC. It translates to CASSRIWSDEQFF.

J is TRBJ1-1 and V is TRBV6-5, with D unresolved. The V end was cut by 8 bases, the J end by 1 base, with 11 bases between. The germline gives CDR1 MNHEY, CDR2 SVGAGI. The CDR3 is 13 residues long. The CDR3 nucleotides are TGTGCCAGCGGTAACCGGGGGAACACTGAAGCTTTCTTT. This sequence encodes CASGNRGNTEAFF.

This sequence joins TRBV25-1 and TRBJ2-6; D is undetermined. The CDR3 runs 18 residues. V lost 1 base and J lost 0, with 13 bases in between. The V gene's germline CDR1 is MGHDK and CDR2 SYGVNS. The CDR3 spells CASSELGSSSSGANVLTF. CDR3 DNA sequence: TGTGCCAGCAGTGAATTGGGGTCTTCAAGCTCTGGGGCCAACGTCCTGACTTTC.

The chain has TRBV5-1 and TRBJ1-2; D unresolved. Germline V gene sequence: CDR1 SGHRS, CDR2 YFSETQ. V was trimmed by 4 bases and J by 8 bases, leaving 18 bases between them. This CDR3 is 14 amino acids long. CDR3 in amino acids: CASSHEEGPWGYTF. The CDR3 DNA sequence: TGCGCCAGCAGCCACGAGGAGGGTCCCTGGGGCTACACCTTC.

The gene calls are TRBV6-2 or TRBV6-3 and TRBJ2-3; D unclear. V shed 6 bases and J shed 5 bases, with 12 bases lying between them. Germline CDR1 reads MNHEY; CDR2 reads SVGEGT. The CDR3 has 13 amino acids. The CDR3 reads CASSRTPQDTQYF. The DNA for the CDR3 is TGTGCCAGCAGCCGGACCCCCCAAGATACGCAGTATTTT.

The chain uses TRBV5-4 and TRBJ2-3; 9 positions match TRBD2. There are 14 residues in the CDR3. CDR1 is SGHNT and CDR2 is YYREEE in the germline V gene (reference sequence). The V segment lost 4 bases and the J segment 2 bases; nucleotides outside the gene matches: 2. The chain's CDR3 is CASSPSGDTDTQYF. CDR3 bases: TGTGCCAGCAGCCCTAGCGGGGACACAGATACGCAGTATTTT.

This chain links TRBV5-5 with TRBJ2-3; the D is unclear. V was trimmed by 2 bases and J by 6 bases, leaving 19 bases between them. In germline, CDR1 is SGHKS, CDR2 YYEKEE (reference sequence). The CDR3 contains 16 residues. The CDR3 region is CASSLPFDRSEDTQYF. The CDR3 bases are TGTGCCAGCAGCTTACCATTCGACCGTTCTGAGGATACGCAGTATTTT.

J is TRBJ2-5 and V is TRBV7-2, with 12 bases identical to TRBD1. This CDR3 region has 16 residues. Germline V gene lookup returns CDR1 SGHTA and CDR2 FQGNSA. The junction had 4 bases not matched to a gene; V was cut back by 3 bases and J by 2 bases. This CDR3 is CASSFGTGGFQETQYF. The CDR3 DNA is TGTGCCAGCAGCTTTGGGACAGGGGGCTTTCAAGAGACCCAGTACTTC.

The chain combines TRBV7-8 with TRBJ1-1, with D tentatively TRBD1 (5 bases). Germline assignment: CDR1 SGHVS and CDR2 FQNEAQ. The germline V and J ends were trimmed by 0 bases and 5 bases, with 19 bases remaining between them. CDR3 size: 17 residues. The CDR3 DNA reads as TGTGCCAGCAGCTTAGCGGGAGGGGCACGTCGGGGTACTGAAGCTTTCTTT. The encoded protein is CASSLAGGARRGTEAFF.

The chain's CDR3 is CASSELRAGGGMTQFF. The CDR3 nucleotides read TGTGCCAGCAGTGAACTGCGGGCAGGGGGTGGAATGACGCAGTTCTTC. The chain employs TRBV6-1 and TRBJ2-1; the match to TRBD1 covers 7 bases. This CDR3 spans 16 amino acids. Germline V gives CDR1 MNHNS, CDR2 SASEGT. Trimming removed 2 bases from V and 12 bases from J; junction bases left unmatched: 16.

The chain is built from TRBV7-8 and TRBJ2-7, with TRBD1 identical over 8 bases. The CDR3 loop spans 15 amino acids. CDR1 and CDR2 from the germline V gene are SGHVS and FQNEAQ. The V segment lost 0 bases and the J segment 2 bases; nucleotides outside the gene matches: 3. The CDR3, as DNA: TGTGCCAGCAGCTTAGCCCAGGGGGCCGCCTACGAGCAGTACTTC. Translation: CASSLAQGAAYEQYF.

This chain uses TRBV27 with TRBJ2-7; possibly TRBD1 or TRBD2 for D (6 bases each). The CDR3 sequence is 13 residues long. Germline-derived CDR1 and CDR2 are MNHEY and SMNVEV (reference sequence). V lost 6 bases and J 5 bases, leaving 14 bases between the germline ends. CDR3 sequence reads: CASRTVRGDEQYF. The CDR3 region has the DNA TGTGCCAGCAGAACGGTAAGGGGGGACGAGCAGTACTTC.

The chain joins TRBV7-2 to TRBJ2-2; D is ambiguous. Germline CDR1 is SGHTA and CDR2 is FQGNSA. V shed 5 bases and J shed 6 bases, with 13 bases lying between them. There are 14 residues in the CDR3. CDR3 loop: CASSQNPGPGELFF. Written as DNA, the CDR3 is TGTGCCAGCAGCCAGAACCCAGGCCCCGGGGAGCTGTTTTTT.

The CDR3 loop reads CASSPPGDEQYF. CDR3 nucleotides: TGTGCCAGCAGCCCCCCTGGGGACGAGCAGTACTTC. The chain employs TRBV13 and TRBJ2-7; D is undetermined. Trimming took off 5 bases at V and 5 bases at J, with 10 bases between the two ends. The CDR3 extends over 12 amino acids. Per germline, CDR1 PRHDT and CDR2 FYEKMQ (reference sequence).

DNA of the CDR3: TGCAGCGGAGGGGGGGGCCAGGAGACCCAGTACTTC. Its translation: CSGGGGQETQYF. V gene TRBV29-1 combines with J gene TRBJ2-5; tentative D call: TRBD2 (7 bases). The CDR3 contains 12 residues. Trimming left V 7 bases short and J 5 bases short, with 14 bases between. The V gene's germline CDR1 is SQVTM and CDR2 ANQGSEA. The whole variable domain, remainder taken from reference TRBV29-1 and TRBJ2-5, is SAVISQKPSRDICQRGTSLTIQCQVDSQVTMMFWYRQQPGQSLTLIATANQGSEATYESGFVIDKFPISRPNLTFSTLTVSNMSPEDSSIYLCSGGGGQETQYFGPGTRLLVL.

The rearrangement links TRBV4-1 to TRBJ2-6, with D hard to call. V gave up 2 bases and J gave up 2 bases, with 4 bases separating them. The length of the CDR3 is 14 residues. CDR1 is MGHRA, CDR2 YSYEKL, per germline. DNA for the CDR3: TGCGCCAGCAGCCAACCACCTGGGGCCAACGTCCTGACTTTC. Protein: CASSQPPGANVLTF.

This chain links TRBV7-8 with TRBJ1-5; D remains unclear. Deletions cut 2 bases from V and 3 bases from J, with 14 bases between. The germline gives CDR1 SGHVS, CDR2 FQNEAQ. The CDR3 loop spans 16 amino acids. CDR3 in DNA: TGTGCCAGCAGCTTACATCCCCCCCGGATCAATCAGCCCCAGCATTTT. Its translation: CASSLHPPRINQPQHF. Variable domain in full (rest from reference TRBV7-8 and TRBJ1-5): GAGVSQSPRYKVAKRGQDVALRCDPISGHVSLFWYQQALGQGPEFLTYFQNEAQLDKSGLPSDRFFAERPEGSVSTLKIQRTQQEDSAVYLCASSLHPPRINQPQHFGDGTRLSIL.

The chain recombines TRBV29-1 with TRBJ1-2; D is possibly TRBD1 (6 bases). V was pared by 3 bases and J by 7 bases, with 12 bases between. The CDR3 consists of 12 residues. The germline V gene encodes CDR1 SQVTM and CDR2 ANQGSEA. In nucleotides, the CDR3 is TGCAGCGTTGATTGGGGGCCCGGTGGCTACACCTTC. Translated: CSVDWGPGGYTF.